Below, 30 T cell receptor beta chains from the same sample are listed, as sequenced in a study of shared clonotypes between healthy human individuals. CD45RO-negative cells were positively selected for CCR7, leaving out terminally differentiated effector memory CD45RA+ cells. The assay was immunoSEQ multiplex PCR, and TCRdb's table has in-frame clones only and misses some. The table shows some 600,000 clones, with about 95% occurring only once. Sequenced sample: naive CD8+ T cells sorted from blood. These receptor sequences come from a woman aged 30 to 39 in good health.

The CDR3 nucleotides are TGTGCCAGTAGGGAGACTAGCGGGAGGTCCCGACCCTCCTACAATGAGCAGTTCTTC. It specifies CASRETSGRSRPSYNEQFF. The chain recombines TRBV19 with TRBJ2-1; TRBD2 agrees at 13 bases. Germline assignment: CDR1 LNHDA and CDR2 SQIVND (reference sequence). The CDR3 loop spans 19 amino acids. Losses at the gene ends were 6 bases for V and 0 bases for J; bases not matched to a gene: 11.

The V gene is TRBV13, the J gene TRBJ2-7; D is unresolved. V dropped 6 bases and J dropped 0 bases, with 9 bases sitting between them. Germline-derived CDR1 and CDR2 are PRHDT and FYEKMQ (reference sequence). The CDR3 has 13 amino acids. CDR3 region: CASRNGYSYEQYF. Written as DNA, the CDR3 is TGTGCCAGCAGGAACGGGTACTCCTACGAGCAGTACTTC.

The V gene is TRBV29-1, the J gene TRBJ2-1; possible D gene TRBD2, 6 bases. This CDR3 has 17 amino acids. Trimming cost V 4 bases and J 9 bases, with 28 bases left between them. The germline V gene has CDR1 SQVTM and CDR2 ANQGSEA. CDR3 DNA sequence: TGCAGCGTTGTCACCCGTGAGGCGGGGCCGGGGTTGGGTGAGCAGTTCTTC. This translates into CSVVTREAGPGLGEQFF.

This chain links TRBV14 with TRBJ2-7, with D perhaps TRBD1 (6 bases). CDR1 and CDR2 (germline): SGHDN, FVKESK. The CDR3 is made up of 14 amino acids. V gave up 3 bases and J gave up 4 bases, with 13 bases separating them. The CDR3 sequence: CASSHLQGRYEQYF. The CDR3 nucleotides are TGTGCCAGCAGCCACCTCCAGGGGAGATACGAGCAGTACTTC.

This CDR3 is CTSSQDRGGAADTQYF. The CDR3 bases are TGCACCAGCAGCCAAGATCGGGGGGGCGCAGCAGATACGCAGTATTTT. This sequence joins TRBV1 and TRBJ2-3; TRBD2 reflects the table's D call only, with no check against the DNA. TRBV1 is annotated as a pseudogene. CDR3 length: 16 residues.

The chain recombines TRBV19 with TRBJ2-7; D unresolved. The CDR3 is 14 residues long. Germline V CDR1 and CDR2: LNHDA, SQIVND (reference sequence). V was trimmed by 3 bases and J by 4 bases, leaving 13 bases between them. CDR3 sequence: CASSITQEGYEQYF. In DNA, the CDR3 is TGTGCCAGTAGTATCACTCAGGAAGGTTACGAGCAGTACTTC.

V usage is TRBV7-9 and J usage is TRBJ1-1, with 7 bases aligning to TRBD1. This CDR3 comprises 15 residues. The V and J ends lost 1 base and 1 base, in that order; junction bases with no gene match: 3. Germline loops: CDR1 SEHNR, CDR2 FQNEAQ (reference sequence). CDR3 sequence: CASSLGQGPNTEAFF. The CDR3 DNA reads as TGTGCCAGCAGCTTAGGACAGGGACCGAACACTGAAGCTTTCTTT.

The chain couples TRBV6-6 to TRBJ2-1; the match to TRBD2 covers 10 bases. Germline-derived CDR1 and CDR2 are MNHNY and SVGAGI (reference sequence). The trim removed 6 bases at V and 2 bases at J, leaving 4 bases unmatched. The CDR3 is 15 residues long. CDR3 sequence: CASSLLAGTYNEQFF. CDR3 DNA sequence: TGTGCCAGCAGCCTACTAGCGGGAACCTACAATGAGCAGTTCTTC.

The chain links TRBV5-1 to TRBJ2-3; 11 nucleotides agree with TRBD2. The CDR3 covers 14 residues. Germline V CDR1 and CDR2: SGHRS, YFSETQ. The junction had 5 bases not matched to a gene; V was cut back by 4 bases and J by 7 bases. Here the CDR3 reads CASSVAGGKNTQYF. CDR3 sequence (DNA): TGCGCCAGCAGCGTAGCGGGAGGGAAGAATACGCAGTATTTT.

This chain joins TRBV6-5 and TRBJ2-5; possible D gene TRBD2, 5 bases. V was cut by 5 bases and J by 7 bases, with 17 bases left in between. Per germline, CDR1 MNHEY and CDR2 SVGAGI. The CDR3 has 14 amino acids. CDR3 amino acids: CASSNGLGLGTQYF. The CDR3 nucleotides read TGTGCCAGCAGTAATGGACTGGGGTTGGGGACCCAGTACTTC.

The genes are TRBV2 and TRBJ1-1; no firm D call. Trimming stripped 7 bases from V and 1 base from J, with 19 bases between. The CDR3 length is 16 residues. CDR1 is SNHLY and CDR2 is FYNNEI in the germline V gene. The CDR3 coding sequence is TGTGCCAGCACTCCTGGGGAGGGAAGAGGGAACACTGAAGCTTTCTTT. Protein product: CASTPGEGRGNTEAFF.

The CDR3 region is CASSFEGGETQYF. For the CDR3, the DNA is TGTGCCAGCAGCTTCGAGGGAGGAGAGACCCAGTACTTC. J is TRBJ2-5 and V is TRBV5-6; possibly TRBD2 for D (6 bases). With 2 bases removed from V and 4 bases from J, the gap between germline ends came to 9 bases. The germline gives CDR1 SGHDT, CDR2 YYEEEE. The CDR3 loop spans 13 amino acids.

V usage is TRBV6-6 and J usage is TRBJ2-5; 7 bases match TRBD1. The germline CDR1 and CDR2 sequences are MNHNY and SVGAGI (reference sequence). This CDR3 has 14 amino acids. V lost 6 bases and J lost 3; bases outside the gene matches: 7. CDR3 loop: CASRVGGSEETQYF. CDR3 in DNA: TGTGCCAGCAGGGTAGGGGGCTCAGAAGAGACCCAGTACTTC.

This clone was observed a few times. V is TRBV5-4 and J is TRBJ2-7; D unclear. V was trimmed by 5 bases and J by 6 bases, leaving 9 bases between them. The CDR3 is made up of 11 amino acids. CDR1 and CDR2 (germline): SGHNT, YYREEE (reference sequence). CDR3 bases: TGTGCCAGCAGTTCAGTCAGCGAGCAGTACTTC. This codes for CASSSVSEQYF.

The V call is TRBV27, the J call TRBJ2-1; D remains unclear. Germline lookup yields CDR1 MNHEY and CDR2 SMNVEV (reference sequence). The CDR3 length is 14 residues. Trimming removed 1 base at V and 15 bases at J, with 19 bases between. The CDR3 reads CASSLLNSRVPPFF. The DNA of the CDR3 is TGTGCCAGCAGTTTATTGAATTCGAGAGTGCCGCCGTTCTTC.

This clone was seen a few times. The chain employs TRBV6-1 and TRBJ1-5; D not certain. Trimming took 1 base from V and 7 from J, leaving 8 bases between them. Germline values: CDR1 MNHNS, CDR2 SASEGT. There are 13 residues in the CDR3. The CDR3 nucleotides are TGTGCCAGCAGTGAAGACAGCGGGCAGCCCCAGCATTTT. It is translated as CASSEDSGQPQHF.

The chain employs TRBV15 and TRBJ2-7, with 7 bases aligning to TRBD1. The germline CDR1 and CDR2 sequences are LNHNV and YYDKDF (reference sequence). This CDR3 comprises 16 residues. V dropped 0 bases and J dropped 4; count of bases not matched to a gene: 9. The CDR3 DNA reads as TGTGCCACCAGCAGAGAAACAGGGGATCTTCTATACGAGCAGTACTTC. This sequence encodes CATSRETGDLLYEQYF.

The chain employs TRBV4-1 and TRBJ2-5, with TRBD1 matching over 7 bases. V lost 8 bases to trimming and J lost 2 bases; unmatched junction nucleotides: 8. CDR3 size: 14 residues. Germline-derived CDR1 and CDR2 are MGHRA and YSYEKL. The CDR3 here is CASGTLRGQETQYF. The CDR3 nucleotides are TGCGCCAGCGGGACCCTCAGGGGGCAAGAGACCCAGTACTTC.

The V and J genes are TRBV5-8 and TRBJ2-3; possible D gene TRBD2, 6 bases. The CDR3 consists of 14 residues. The germline gives CDR1 SGHTS, CDR2 YDEGEE. V lost 1 base and J lost 4, with 10 bases in between. CDR3 region: CASSLWEEADTQYF. DNA for the CDR3: TGTGCCAGCAGCTTGTGGGAGGAAGCAGATACGCAGTATTTT.

The J gene is TRBJ1-2, the V gene TRBV19, with TRBD1 matching 10 bases. CDR3 length: 15 residues. Unmatched junction bases numbered 6, after V lost 5 bases and J lost 3 bases. Germline lookup yields CDR1 LNHDA and CDR2 SQIVND (reference sequence). CDR3 loop: CASSEPGTGDYGYTF. The CDR3 DNA reads as TGTGCCAGTAGTGAGCCCGGGACAGGGGACTATGGCTACACCTTC.

This clone was seen a single time. Other nucleotide sequences in the sample specify the same CDR3. CDR3 sequence: CASSYGRGSYEQYF. Written as DNA, the CDR3 is TGTGCCAGCAGTTACGGACGGGGCTCCTACGAGCAGTACTTC. V gene TRBV6-5 combines with J gene TRBJ2-5, with a weak D call TRBD2 (5 bases). The DNA end favors TRBJ2-7, so the J call may be wrong. Germline CDR1 and CDR2: MNHEY and SVGAGI. This CDR3 is built from 14 residues.

This clone is a singleton in its sample. The chain combines TRBV5-1 with TRBJ2-5; possible D gene TRBD2, 6 bases. The J call is uncertain, as TRBJ2-7 better fits the DNA end. The CDR3 sequence is 15 residues long. Germline V gene data show CDR1 as SGHRS and CDR2 as YFSETQ. The CDR3: CASSLEAGLVFEQYF. The CDR3 bases are TGCGCCAGCAGCTTGGAGGCGGGATTGGTGTTCGAGCAGTACTTC.

Comments on this clone: Other nucleotide sequences from this sample produce the same CDR3. The chain employs TRBV13 and TRBJ1-5; D unresolved. From germline, CDR1 is PRHDT and CDR2 FYEKMQ (reference sequence). V was pared by 3 bases and J by 4 bases, with 4 bases between. This CDR3 spans 12 amino acids. This CDR3 is CASSLQNQPQHF. Here the CDR3 DNA reads TGTGCCAGCAGCTTGCAAAATCAGCCCCAGCATTTT.

V usage is TRBV4-1 and J usage is TRBJ2-6; D is ambiguous. Germline CDR1 reads MGHRA; CDR2 reads YSYEKL. The CDR3 covers 17 residues. V lost 4 bases, J lost 0 bases, and 13 bases lay in between. CDR3 sequence reads: CASSPRMEPSGANVLTF. CDR3 DNA: TGCGCCAGCAGCCCCCGGATGGAACCCTCTGGGGCCAACGTCCTGACTTTC.

This rearrangement joins TRBV2 to TRBJ2-7; D not certain. Germline CDR1 SNHLY, CDR2 FYNNEI. The CDR3 is 13 residues long. V was clipped by 4 bases and J by 3 bases, with 10 bases between them. The CDR3 coding sequence is TGTGCCAGCAGTGGGTCTAACGTCTACGAGCAGTACTTC. Translated: CASSGSNVYEQYF.

A single count supports this clone. The chain joins TRBV4-1 to TRBJ2-7; D is unclear. The ends were cut back, 1 base at V and 2 bases at J, with 18 bases in the middle. The CDR3 covers 17 residues. The germline V gene has CDR1 MGHRA and CDR2 YSYEKL. The CDR3 DNA sequence: TGCGCCAGCAGCCAAGGGCCCTCCATCCCAGCACCCTACGAGCAGTACTTC. Its protein is CASSQGPSIPAPYEQYF.

This clone has a handful of counts. This sequence joins TRBV9 and TRBJ1-1; D unclear. Trimming shortened V by 0 bases and J by 3 bases, and 6 bases separated the two germline ends. Germline assignment: CDR1 SGDLS and CDR2 YYNGEE. The CDR3 totals 13 residues. This chain's CDR3 is CASSVAGYTEAFF. In DNA, the CDR3 is TGTGCCAGCAGCGTAGCGGGTTACACTGAAGCTTTCTTT.

This chain joins TRBV4-1 and TRBJ1-5; unclear D gene. Germline CDR1 reads MGHRA; CDR2 reads YSYEKL. The CDR3 length is 14 residues. Between the trimmed V and J ends, which lost 3 bases and 6 bases, there was a span of 12 bases. CDR3 bases: TGCGCCAGCAGCCAGGGCAGAAATAGTCAGCCCCAGCATTTT. Its translation: CASSQGRNSQPQHF.

The genes are TRBV7-9 and TRBJ1-1; the D gene is possibly TRBD1 (6 bases). The CDR3 contains 18 residues. Germline CDR1 SEHNR, CDR2 FQNEAQ (reference sequence). V lost 5 bases, J lost 3 bases, and 25 bases lay in between. CDR3 sequence reads: CASSPGWGGASLDTEAFF. Written as DNA, the CDR3 is TGTGCCAGCAGCCCAGGCTGGGGGGGCGCGTCGCTCGACACTGAAGCTTTCTTT.

Of note for this clone: This sample also contains other DNA sequences that code for the same CDR3. The chain recombines TRBV7-9 with TRBJ1-5; weak D call: TRBD1 (5 bases). V gave up 1 base and J gave up 4 bases, with 8 bases separating them. There are 14 residues in the CDR3. The V gene's germline CDR1 is SEHNR and CDR2 FQNEAQ (reference sequence). DNA of the CDR3: TGTGCCAGCAGCTTAGGAGGGGATAATCAGCCCCAGCATTTT. Amino acids: CASSLGGDNQPQHF.